The clone carrying this T cell receptor (beta chain) has just one count. The antigen remains undetermined. This entry comes from a study of a mutant IDH1 vaccine in newly diagnosed glioma. Study in general: Vaccines were first given 4-6 weeks after radiotherapy alone, or with temozolomide cycles. Patients' prior therapy spanned radiotherapy, temozolomide, or both; most underwent both.

Study results and caveats: Alterations occurring in top peripheral T cell clonotypes seemed unrelated to pseudoprogression.

V was trimmed by 0 bases and J by 0 bases, leaving 11 bases between them. This CDR3 is 16 amino acids long. The V gene's germline CDR1 is ENHRY and CDR2 SYGVKD. Specified time point: week 47, end of study. Topical imiquimod accompanied each vaccine dose, which consisted of 300 ug of mutant IDH1 20-mer peptide. Here immunoSEQ multiplex PCR was the method, and the copy in TCRdb shows in-frame clones only, minus some. This sample has about 56,000 clones, with roughly 80% found just once. This chain connects TRBV10-3 to TRBJ2-5, with D unclear. This receptor was identified in a woman in her forties or fifties with glioma. Here the sequenced sample was PBMCs, taken from a glioma patient whose treatment included an IDH1 peptide vaccine. This CDR3 reads CAISESRVGYQETQYF. The CDR3 DNA sequence: TGTGCCATCAGTGAGTCGAGAGTGGGGTACCAAGAGACCCAGTACTTC.